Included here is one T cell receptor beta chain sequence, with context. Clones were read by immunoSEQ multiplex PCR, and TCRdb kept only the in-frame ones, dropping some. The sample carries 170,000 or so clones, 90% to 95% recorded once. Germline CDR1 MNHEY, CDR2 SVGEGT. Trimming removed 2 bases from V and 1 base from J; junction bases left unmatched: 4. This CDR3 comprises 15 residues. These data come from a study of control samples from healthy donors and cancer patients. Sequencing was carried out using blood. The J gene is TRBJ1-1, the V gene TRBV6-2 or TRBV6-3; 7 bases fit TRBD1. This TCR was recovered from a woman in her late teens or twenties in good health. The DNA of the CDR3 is TGTGCCAGCAGTTACCGGGGGACAGCGAACACTGAAGCTTTCTTT. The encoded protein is CASSYRGTANTEAFF.